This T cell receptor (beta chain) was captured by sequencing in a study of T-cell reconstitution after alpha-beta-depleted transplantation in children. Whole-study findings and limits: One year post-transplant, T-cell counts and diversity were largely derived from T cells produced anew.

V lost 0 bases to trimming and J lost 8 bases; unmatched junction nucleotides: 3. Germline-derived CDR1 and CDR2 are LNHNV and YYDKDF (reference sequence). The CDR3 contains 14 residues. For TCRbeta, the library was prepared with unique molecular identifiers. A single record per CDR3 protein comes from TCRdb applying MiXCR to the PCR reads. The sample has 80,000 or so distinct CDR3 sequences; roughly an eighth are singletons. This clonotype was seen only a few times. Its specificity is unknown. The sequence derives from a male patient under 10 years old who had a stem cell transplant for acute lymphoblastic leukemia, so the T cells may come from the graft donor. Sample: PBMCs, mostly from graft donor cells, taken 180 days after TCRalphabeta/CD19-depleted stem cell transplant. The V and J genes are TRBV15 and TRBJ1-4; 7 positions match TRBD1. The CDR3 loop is CATSRERGREKLFF. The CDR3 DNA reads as TGTGCCACCAGCAGAGAGAGGGGGCGAGAAAAACTGTTTTTT.